The next 19 T cell receptor beta chains were all read from a single sample in a study of Ad26.COV2.S vaccination and SARS-CoV-2 variants. The table came from immunoSEQ multiplex PCR; TCRdb's copy has only in-frame clones and leaves some out. There are fewer than 800,000 clones in the sample; more than 70% occur only once, and approximately 1.5% lies in the top ten. As for treatment: roughly 18 received Ad26.COV2.S at low or high dose, single or two shots; five or six received placebo; per-sample allocation not given. Day 63 after the first vaccine or placebo injection was the time point for sampling. Sequenced here: peripheral blood, sampled in a trial of Ad26.COV2.S vaccine versus placebo. The receptors derive from a person aged 18-65 years who received the Ad26.COV2.S COVID-19 vaccine or a placebo.

This chain uses TRBV7-2 with TRBJ1-2; tentatively, D is TRBD1 (6 bases). Germline-derived CDR1 and CDR2 are SGHTA and FQGNSA. The CDR3 is made up of 16 amino acids. V was trimmed by 0 bases and J by 8 bases, leaving 19 bases between them. The CDR3 sequence is CASSLASGPTGGGYTF. The CDR3, as DNA: TGTGCCAGCAGCTTAGCGTCCGGACCGACGGGGGGCGGCTACACCTTC.

This chain connects TRBV20-1 to TRBJ2-3; 10 bases map to TRBD2. With V trimmed by 8 bases and J by 7 bases, 3 bases remained unmatched. The germline gives CDR1 DFQATT, CDR2 SNEGSKA (reference sequence). The CDR3 runs 11 residues. The CDR3 nucleotides read TGCAGTAGCGGGAGGGCAAATACGCAGTATTTT. Protein: CSSGRANTQYF.

The V and J genes are TRBV19 and TRBJ2-2; D possibly corresponds to TRBD1 (6 bases). V dropped 5 bases and J dropped 3 bases, with 16 bases sitting between them. The CDR3 is 16 residues long. In germline, CDR1 is LNHDA, CDR2 SQIVND (reference sequence). CDR3: CASSYPAGVHTGELFF. CDR3 nucleotides: TGTGCCAGTAGTTACCCGGCAGGGGTTCACACCGGGGAGCTGTTTTTT.

Here the CDR3 reads CASSYTSFRGTEAFF. The CDR3 coding sequence is TGTGCCAGCAGTTACACGAGTTTTAGGGGCACTGAAGCTTTCTTT. The chain carries TRBV6-6 and TRBJ1-1; TRBD1 is a possible D gene (5 bases). Trimming took off 2 bases at V and 4 bases at J, with 14 bases between the two ends. The germline CDR1 and CDR2 sequences are MNHNY and SVGAGI (reference sequence). This CDR3 is built from 15 residues.

The chain recombines TRBV12-3 or TRBV12-4 with TRBJ1-5; TRBD1 is a possible D gene (5 bases). CDR3 length: 13 residues. V gave up 5 bases and J gave up 5 bases, with 10 bases separating them. The CDR3 DNA follows: TGTGCCAGCAGTAACAGGTTCGATCAGCCCCAGCATTTT. Translated: CASSNRFDQPQHF.

The chain joins TRBV29-1 to TRBJ1-1, with TRBD1 as a possible D gene (5 bases). V was shortened by 7 bases and J by 7 bases, with 16 bases between the two germline ends. The CDR3 runs 12 residues. Germline CDR1 reads SQVTM; CDR2 reads ANQGSEA. CDR3 DNA sequence: TGCAGCGCCAGAGACAGCTTCATTGAAGCTTTCTTT. It yields the protein CSARDSFIEAFF. Based on the CDR3 plus reference TRBV29-1 and TRBJ1-1, the full variable domain is SAVISQKPSRDICQRGTSLTIQCQVDSQVTMMFWYRQQPGQSLTLIATANQGSEATYESGFVIDKFPISRPNLTFSTLTVSNMSPEDSSIYLCSARDSFIEAFFGQGTRLTVV.

This chain connects TRBV7-2 to TRBJ2-3, with D unclear. Germline V gene data show CDR1 as SGHTA and CDR2 as FQGNSA. Between the trimmed V and J ends, which lost 5 bases and 3 bases, there was a span of 9 bases. The CDR3 sequence is 13 residues long. The CDR3 sequence: CASSLPATDTQYF. In DNA, the CDR3 is TGTGCCAGCAGCCTCCCCGCAACAGATACGCAGTATTTT.

The chain is built from TRBV5-1 and TRBJ1-1; 7 positions agree with TRBD1. The germline V gene encodes CDR1 SGHRS and CDR2 YFSETQ. Germline trimming cut 0 bases from V and 1 base from J; bases unmatched to any gene: 3. The length of the CDR3 is 15 residues. The CDR3 spells CASSLVGQKNTEAFF. As DNA, the CDR3 is TGCGCCAGCAGCTTGGTGGGACAGAAGAACACTGAAGCTTTCTTT.

The chain uses TRBV6-2 or TRBV6-3 and TRBJ1-6; 8 bases line up with TRBD1. This CDR3 has 16 amino acids. Germline lookup yields CDR1 MNHEY and CDR2 SVGEGT. Trimming took 3 bases from V and 7 from J; bases not matched to a gene: 8. The CDR3, as DNA: TGTGCCAGCAGTTATCGGACAGGGTCCAGGAATTCACCCCTCCACTTT. Encoded protein: CASSYRTGSRNSPLHF.

The sample holds one count of this clone. The rearrangement joins TRBV5-1 to TRBJ1-5, with D uncertain. Germline V lookup: CDR1 SGHRS, CDR2 YFSETQ. CDR3 length equals 14 residues. V lost 0 bases to trimming and J lost 3 bases, with 7 bases between them. CDR3 nucleotides: TGCGCCAGCAGCTTGGATACTAACAATCAGCCCCAGCATTTT. Amino acids: CASSLDTNNQPQHF. The full variable domain, completed using reference TRBV5-1 and TRBJ1-5, is KAGVTQTPRYLIKTRGQQVTLSCSPISGHRSVSWYQQTPGQGLQFLFEYFSETQRNKGNFPGRFSGRQFSNSRSEMNVSTLELGDSALYLCASSLDTNNQPQHFGDGTRLSIL.

The chain links TRBV18 to TRBJ2-1, with 9 bases that match TRBD1. The junction had 5 bases not matched to a gene; V was cut back by 4 bases and J by 4 bases. CDR1 is KGHSH and CDR2 is LQKENI in the germline V gene. The CDR3 runs 15 residues. The DNA of the CDR3 is TGTGCCAGCTCACTGAACAGGGGGCCTTACAATGAGCAGTTCTTC. Protein: CASSLNRGPYNEQFF.

The rearrangement joins TRBV3-1 (or the pseudogene TRBV3-2) to TRBJ2-7; 11 bases map to TRBD2. The junction had 9 bases not matched to a gene; V was cut back by 6 bases and J by 5 bases. The germline gives CDR1 LGHDT, CDR2 YNNKEL (reference sequence). The CDR3 is 15 amino acids. The CDR3 loop reads CASRPSGRYDDEQYF. CDR3 in DNA: TGTGCCAGCAGGCCTAGCGGGAGGTATGACGACGAGCAGTACTTC.

Concerning this clone: This may arise from a read error, as a much more abundant clone is one base away. V is TRBV5-6 and J is TRBJ2-2, with no clear D. The CDR3 runs 11 residues. Germline CDR1 SGHDT, CDR2 YYEEEE. Trimming left V 2 bases short and J 6 bases short, with 2 bases between. CDR3 sequence: CASSFAGELFF. The CDR3 nucleotides read TGTGCCAGCAGCTTCGCCGGGGAGCTGTTTTTT.

The rearrangement uses TRBV5-4 and TRBJ2-7; no clear D. Trimming shortened V by 0 bases and J by 0 bases, and 10 bases separated the two germline ends. Germline V gene lookup returns CDR1 SGHNT and CDR2 YYREEE (reference sequence). The CDR3 runs 15 residues. In DNA form, the CDR3 reads TGTGCCAGCAGCTTGGAGCCTGGCGCCTCCTACGAGCAGTACTTC. As protein: CASSLEPGASYEQYF. The complete variable domain, with remaining parts taken from reference TRBV5-4 and TRBJ2-7, reads ETGVTQSPTHLIKTRGQQVTLRCSSQSGHNTVSWYQQALGQGPQFIFQYYREEENGRGNFPPRFSGLQFPNYSSELNVNALELDDSALYLCASSLEPGASYEQYFGPGTRLTVT.

CDR3 DNA: TGTGCCAGCAGCGTGGGAGTGAAAGCTTTCTTT. Its protein is CASSVGVKAFF. The chain combines TRBV25-1 with TRBJ1-1; D not certain. Germline assignment: CDR1 MGHDK and CDR2 SYGVNS. CDR3 length: 11 residues. V lost 6 bases and J lost 9, with 11 bases in between.

This chain uses TRBV7-3 with TRBJ1-5; no definite D call. Germline V gene lookup returns CDR1 SGHTA and CDR2 FQGTGA. V was clipped by 4 bases and J by 7 bases, with 14 bases between them. The CDR3 has 14 amino acids. The CDR3 DNA follows: TGTGCCAGCAGCTCAAACCTAAAGGCACAGCCCCAGCATTTT. Translated, it gives CASSSNLKAQPQHF.

This chain uses TRBV7-9 with TRBJ2-7; D call uncertain. CDR3 length equals 11 residues. V was shortened by 5 bases and J by 3 bases, with 5 bases between the two germline ends. Germline CDR1 is SEHNR and CDR2 is FQNEAQ (reference sequence). CDR3 protein: CASSENYEQYF. DNA for the CDR3: TGTGCCAGCAGCGAGAACTACGAGCAGTACTTC. The full variable domain, rest sourced from reference TRBV7-9 and TRBJ2-7, is DTGVSQNPRHKITKRGQNVTFRCDPISEHNRLYWYRQTLGQGPEFLTYFQNEAQLEKSRLLSDRFSAERPKGSFSTLEIQRTEQGDSAMYLCASSENYEQYFGPGTRLTVT.

In the case of this clone: The sample holds other DNA sequences that translate to the same CDR3. The chain recombines TRBV6-5 with TRBJ2-7; D gene unclear. The CDR3 spans 11 residues. CDR1 and CDR2 (germline): MNHEY, SVGAGI. V dropped 0 bases and J dropped 7 bases, with 4 bases sitting between them. CDR3 bases: TGTGCCAGCAGTTACTCGGGGGAGCAGTACTTC. It yields the protein CASSYSGEQYF.

The chain has TRBV5-1 and TRBJ1-1, with D perhaps TRBD1 (6 bases). V lost 4 bases and J lost 3, with 16 bases in between. Germline assignment: CDR1 SGHRS and CDR2 YFSETQ. The CDR3 sequence is 15 residues long. In nucleotides, the CDR3 is TGCGCCAGCAGCCCCGGGGGCGGATCCGACACTGAAGCTTTCTTT. It specifies CASSPGGGSDTEAFF.